What follows are 27 T cell receptor beta chains derived from one specimen sequenced in a study of blood T cell repertoires in COVID-19. Repertoires were generated with immunoSEQ multiplex PCR, while TCRdb's copy carries only in-frame clones and drops some. The sample yields roughly 92,000 clones, more than 75% seen once. The sequencing sample was made of peripheral blood. Receptors originate from a human donor with acute or convalescent COVID-19. The donor label of this sample is uncertain.

The rearrangement joins TRBV18 to TRBJ1-1; D remains unclear. This CDR3 is 14 amino acids long. Germline CDR1 is KGHSH and CDR2 is LQKENI. Between the trimmed V and J ends, which lost 2 bases and 1 base, there was a span of 8 bases. CDR3 bases: TGTGCCAGCTCACCAGACTTTCCGAACACTGAAGCTTTCTTT. Protein sequence: CASSPDFPNTEAFF. The variable domain in full, with the rest retrieved from reference TRBV18 and TRBJ1-1, is NAGVMQNPRHLVRRRGQEARLRCSPMKGHSHVYWYRQLPEEGLKFMVYLQKENIIDESGMPKERFSAEFPKEGPSILRIQQVVRGDSAAYFCASSPDFPNTEAFFGQGTRLTVV.

J is TRBJ1-5 and V is TRBV4-1; 8 nucleotides match TRBD1. The CDR3 has 19 amino acids. The V gene end was trimmed by 0 bases and the J gene end by 3 bases; junction bases not matched to a gene: 13. Germline V gene data show CDR1 as MGHRA and CDR2 as YSYEKL. The CDR3, as DNA: TGCGCCAGCAGCCAAGATCTCGCGGACAGGGCGAGCTTCAATCAGCCCCAGCATTTT. As protein: CASSQDLADRASFNQPQHF.

The chain uses TRBV3-1 (or the pseudogene TRBV3-2) and TRBJ2-6; TRBD1 agrees at 12 bases. V shed 2 bases, J shed 1 base, and the junction held 18 bases outside the gene matches. Germline values: CDR1 LGHDT, CDR2 YNNKEL (reference sequence). CDR3 size: 23 residues. The CDR3 protein is CASSQPRDRGRPIDWSGANVLTF. CDR3 coding DNA: TGTGCCAGCAGCCAACCACGGGACAGGGGGCGTCCAATTGATTGGTCTGGGGCCAACGTCCTGACTTTC.

The rearrangement uses TRBV7-9 and TRBJ2-7, with 7 bases aligning to TRBD1. This CDR3 contains 14 residues. The V and J ends lost 5 bases and 3 bases, in that order; junction bases with no gene match: 7. Germline V lookup: CDR1 SEHNR, CDR2 FQNEAQ (reference sequence). The CDR3 reads CASSPWTGNYEQYF. CDR3 bases: TGTGCCAGCAGCCCTTGGACAGGAAACTACGAGCAGTACTTC.

Only one count was recorded for this clone. V is TRBV6-1 and J is TRBJ1-4, with D possibly matching TRBD1 (6 bases). The V and J ends lost 2 bases and 4 bases respectively, with 14 bases between them. The CDR3 totals 16 residues. Germline V gene lookup returns CDR1 MNHNS and CDR2 SASEGT. The CDR3 nucleotides read TGTGCCAGCAGTGAATGGAGTCAGGGGCATAATGAAAAACTGTTTTTT. It yields the protein CASSEWSQGHNEKLFF.

The chain uses TRBV9 and TRBJ1-1; D remains ambiguous. V lost 0 bases and J 6 bases, leaving 9 bases between the germline ends. This CDR3 region has 13 residues. From germline, CDR1 is SGDLS and CDR2 YYNGEE. The CDR3 coding sequence is TGTGCCAGCAGCGTAGGTTTACAGTCTGAAGCTTTCTTT. It translates to CASSVGLQSEAFF.

This rearrangement joins TRBV5-1 to TRBJ2-7; 15 nucleotides align to TRBD2. Looked up from germline, CDR1 is SGHRS and CDR2 is YFSETQ. J lost 3 bases, V lost 2 bases, and 9 bases had no gene match. This CDR3 contains 18 residues. The CDR3 DNA reads as TGCGCCAGCAGCTTAGGACTAGCGGGGGGGCCATGGCGCTACGAGCAGTACTTC. This gives the protein CASSLGLAGGPWRYEQYF.

The chain recombines TRBV28 with TRBJ1-5; D remains ambiguous. The V gene's germline CDR1 is MDHEN and CDR2 SYDVKM. V lost 5 bases, J lost 4 bases, and 9 bases lay in between. The CDR3 has 13 residues. In DNA, the CDR3 is TGTGCCAGCAGTATCCGACTGAATCAGCCCCAGCATTTT. Its translation is CASSIRLNQPQHF.

CDR3 bases: TGTGCCAGCAGTTCGCTCCAGGCGGGCATTCAGTACTTC. This sequence encodes CASSSLQAGIQYF. This chain joins TRBV12-3 or TRBV12-4 and TRBJ2-4, with a tentative D call TRBD2 (5 bases). The CDR3 loop spans 13 amino acids. V shed 4 bases and J shed 9 bases, with 13 bases lying between them.

The chain has TRBV18 and TRBJ2-1; 10 bases are shared with TRBD1. CDR3 size: 17 residues. CDR1 is KGHSH and CDR2 is LQKENI in the germline V gene. V shed 0 bases, J shed 6 bases, and the junction held 8 bases outside the gene matches. The DNA of the CDR3 is TGTGCCAGCTCACCACCTGGACGGGGACAGGGGATCAATGAGCAGTTCTTC. The encoded protein is CASSPPGRGQGINEQFF.

This chain connects TRBV28 to TRBJ1-2; TRBD1 matches at 8 bases. Losses at the gene ends were 4 bases for V and 7 bases for J; bases not matched to a gene: 11. The CDR3 length is 15 residues. Germline V CDR1 and CDR2: MDHEN, SYDVKM. Here the CDR3 reads CASSSYPDRGRGYTF. The CDR3 DNA follows: TGTGCCAGCAGTTCATACCCAGACAGGGGCCGTGGCTACACCTTC.

CDR3 nucleotides: TGTGCCTGGAGGACAGGGGTCAATCAGCCCCAGCATTTT. It encodes CAWRTGVNQPQHF. The chain joins TRBV30 to TRBJ1-5; TRBD1 matches 8 bases. Germline loops: CDR1 GTSNPN, CDR2 SVGIG (reference sequence). The CDR3 is 13 residues long. J lost 3 bases, V lost 3 bases, and 1 base had no gene match.

This rearrangement joins TRBV7-9 to TRBJ1-4, with TRBD1 identical over 9 bases. The CDR3 is 15 residues long. Germline lookup yields CDR1 SEHNR and CDR2 FQNEAQ (reference sequence). Losses at the gene ends were 4 bases for V and 5 bases for J; bases not matched to a gene: 5. The CDR3 nucleotides read TGTGCCAGCAGCTCCCGGGACAGGGTGAATGAAAAACTGTTTTTT. It codes for CASSSRDRVNEKLFF.

The chain is built from TRBV9 and TRBJ2-1; a weak D match, TRBD1 (6 bases). This CDR3 comprises 14 residues. From germline, CDR1 is SGDLS and CDR2 YYNGEE. V was pared by 0 bases and J by 7 bases, with 11 bases between. The CDR3 reads CASSVEPGENEQFF. CDR3 nucleotides: TGTGCCAGCAGCGTAGAGCCAGGGGAGAATGAGCAGTTCTTC.

The chain uses TRBV27 and TRBJ2-7; D gene ambiguous. Trimming cost V 6 bases and J 2 bases, with 11 bases left between them. The CDR3 runs 13 residues. Per germline, CDR1 MNHEY and CDR2 SMNVEV (reference sequence). The CDR3 spells CASSAIPPYEQYF. CDR3 nucleotide sequence: TGTGCCAGCAGCGCTATCCCCCCCTACGAGCAGTACTTC.

This chain uses TRBV6-4 with TRBJ2-3; D uncertain. Germline V gene lookup returns CDR1 MRHNA and CDR2 SNTAGT. V shed 0 bases and J shed 3 bases, with 7 bases lying between them. CDR3 length: 14 amino acids. This CDR3 is CASSDSKATDTQYF. The CDR3, as DNA: TGTGCCAGCAGTGACTCGAAAGCTACAGATACGCAGTATTTT.

V usage is TRBV30 and J usage is TRBJ2-3; no clear D. The germline V gene has CDR1 GTSNPN and CDR2 SVGIG (reference sequence). The CDR3 spans 12 residues. The V gene lost 0 bases and the J gene lost 5 bases, with 6 bases spanning the gap. CDR3: CAWSVRRDTQYF. CDR3 nucleotide sequence: TGTGCCTGGAGTGTACGTAGAGATACGCAGTATTTT.

V is TRBV19 and J is TRBJ2-3, with TRBD2 identical over 11 bases. The CDR3 totals 17 residues. Germline V gives CDR1 LNHDA, CDR2 SQIVND (reference sequence). With V trimmed by 5 bases and J by 5 bases, 12 bases remained unmatched. For the CDR3, the DNA is TGTGCCAGTAGTCCGCGGTCCGGGACTAGCGGTATAGATACGCAGTATTTT. This codes for CASSPRSGTSGIDTQYF. Full variable domain (missing parts from reference TRBV19 and TRBJ2-3): DGGITQSPKYLFRKEGQNVTLSCEQNLNHDAMYWYRQDPGQGLRLIYYSQIVNDFQKGDIAEGYSVSREKKESFPLTVTSAQKNPTAFYLCASSPRSGTSGIDTQYFGPGTRLTVL.

The rearrangement uses TRBV19 and TRBJ2-5; tentatively, D is TRBD1 (5 bases). CDR1 is LNHDA, CDR2 SQIVND, per germline (reference sequence). With 4 bases removed from V and 4 bases from J, the gap between germline ends came to 13 bases. CDR3 size: 14 residues. As DNA, the CDR3 is TGTGCCAGTAGTAGGGGCCCGTCGGGAGAGACCCAGTACTTC. It is translated as CASSRGPSGETQYF.

The CDR3 DNA reads TGTGCCAGTAGCCGACTAGGGGGCACAGATACGCAGTATTTT. Protein sequence: CASSRLGGTDTQYF. This chain uses TRBV19 with TRBJ2-3, with D possibly being TRBD2 (6 bases). With 6 bases removed from V and 1 base from J, the gap between germline ends came to 11 bases. CDR3 size: 14 residues. Germline values: CDR1 LNHDA, CDR2 SQIVND (reference sequence).

The chain couples TRBV3-1 (or the pseudogene TRBV3-2) to TRBJ1-2, with 8 bases that match TRBD1. Germline V gene data show CDR1 as LGHDT and CDR2 as YNNKEL (reference sequence). This CDR3 has 14 residues. V was clipped by 2 bases and J by 9 bases; unmatched bases: 8. DNA of the CDR3: TGTGCCAGCAGCCAACCTGGACAGGGTGGTAGCTACACCTTC. This encodes CASSQPGQGGSYTF.

The chain links TRBV30 to TRBJ2-7; D possibly corresponds to TRBD1 (7 bases). The V end was cut by 0 bases, the J end by 4 bases, with 13 bases between. CDR3 length: 14 amino acids. The germline V gene encodes CDR1 GTSNPN and CDR2 SVGIG (reference sequence). CDR3 sequence: CAWSVPGGGYEQYF. CDR3 coding DNA: TGTGCCTGGAGTGTACCAGGGGGAGGATACGAGCAGTACTTC.

V and J are TRBV7-2 and TRBJ1-1; 7 bases line up with TRBD1. Germline values: CDR1 SGHTA, CDR2 FQGNSA. V was pared by 2 bases and J by 1 base, with 1 base of the junction left unmatched. The CDR3 contains 14 residues. The CDR3 coding sequence is TGTGCCAGCAGCTTACACAGGGGGAACACTGAAGCTTTCTTT. Encoded protein: CASSLHRGNTEAFF.

This clone was counted once. V usage is TRBV2 and J usage is TRBJ2-4; 7 bases map to TRBD1. The length of the CDR3 is 13 residues. The germline V gene encodes CDR1 SNHLY and CDR2 FYNNEI. Trimming at V came to 6 bases and at J to 8 bases, leaving 7 bases not matched to a gene. CDR3 sequence reads: CASSPTGADIQYF. CDR3 DNA sequence: TGTGCCAGCAGCCCCACAGGGGCGGACATTCAGTACTTC. The complete variable domain, with remaining parts taken from reference TRBV2 and TRBJ2-4, reads EPEVTQTPSHQVTQMGQEVILRCVPISNHLYFYWYRQILGQKVEFLVSFYNNEISEKSEIFDDQFSVERPDGSNFTLKIRSTKLEDSAMYFCASSPTGADIQYFGAGTRLSVL.

The chain couples TRBV5-4 to TRBJ2-1; 10 bases are a match to TRBD2. This CDR3 contains 17 residues. Germline assignment: CDR1 SGHNT and CDR2 YYREEE (reference sequence). The ends lost 4 bases at V and 3 bases at J; junction bases unmatched: 10. CDR3 DNA sequence: TGTGCCAGCAGCCGTATCTATAGCGGGGGGCTCTACAATGAGCAGTTCTTC. This translates into CASSRIYSGGLYNEQFF.

The chain links TRBV7-9 to TRBJ2-3; 11 bases agree with TRBD2. This CDR3 is built from 15 residues. The V segment lost 4 bases and the J segment 5 bases; nucleotides outside the gene matches: 5. CDR1 is SEHNR and CDR2 is FQNEAQ in the germline V gene (reference sequence). The CDR3, as DNA: TGTGCCAGCAGCTACCTAGCGGGGGGAGGAGATACGCAGTATTTT. Amino acid sequence: CASSYLAGGGDTQYF.

This clone was counted only a few times. The V call is TRBV29-1, the J call TRBJ2-5; a weak D match, TRBD1 (5 bases). The CDR3 length is 14 residues. Germline V lookup: CDR1 SQVTM, CDR2 ANQGSEA. The V end lost 7 bases, the J end lost 2 bases, and 17 bases lay between the germline ends. The CDR3 protein is CSAQGMGKQETQYF. The DNA for the CDR3 is TGCAGCGCCCAGGGTATGGGAAAACAAGAGACCCAGTACTTC.